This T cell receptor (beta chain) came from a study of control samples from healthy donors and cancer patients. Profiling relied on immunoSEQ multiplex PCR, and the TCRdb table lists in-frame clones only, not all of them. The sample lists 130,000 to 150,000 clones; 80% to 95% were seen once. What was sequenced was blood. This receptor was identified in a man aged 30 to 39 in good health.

CDR3: CASSLARSSGSSEQFF. The CDR3 DNA reads TGTGCCAGCAGCTTGGCCCGTTCTAGCGGGAGTAGTGAGCAGTTCTTC. The chain recombines TRBV5-4 with TRBJ2-1; TRBD2 matches 10 bases. The length of the CDR3 is 16 residues. The V gene's germline CDR1 is SGHNT and CDR2 YYREEE (reference sequence). Trimming at V came to 0 bases and at J to 9 bases, leaving 9 bases not matched to a gene.